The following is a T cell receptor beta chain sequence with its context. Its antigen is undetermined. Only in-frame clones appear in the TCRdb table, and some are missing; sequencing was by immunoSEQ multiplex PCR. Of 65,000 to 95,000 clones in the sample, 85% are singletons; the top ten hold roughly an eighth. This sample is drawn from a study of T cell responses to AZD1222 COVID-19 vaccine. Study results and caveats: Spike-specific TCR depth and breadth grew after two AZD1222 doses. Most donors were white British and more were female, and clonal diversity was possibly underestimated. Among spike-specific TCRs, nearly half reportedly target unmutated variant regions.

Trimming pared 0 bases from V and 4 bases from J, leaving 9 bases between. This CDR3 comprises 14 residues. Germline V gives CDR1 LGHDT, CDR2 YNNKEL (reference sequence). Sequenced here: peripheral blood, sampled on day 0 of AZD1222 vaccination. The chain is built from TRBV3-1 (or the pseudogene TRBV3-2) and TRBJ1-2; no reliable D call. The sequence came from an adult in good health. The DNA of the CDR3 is TGTGCCAGCAGCCAAGATACAGATGGCTATGGCTACACCTTC. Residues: CASSQDTDGYGYTF.